This T cell receptor beta chain was observed in a study of blood T cell repertoires in COVID-19. Whole-study context: Sites across the United States, Italy and Spain contributed samples from acute and convalescent COVID-19.

The CDR3 contains 13 residues. Germline CDR1 LNHNV, CDR2 YYDKDF (reference sequence). V was pared by 6 bases and J by 4 bases, with 12 bases between. This clone has just a few counts. Original analysis: Cell counts per sample came from amplifying reference gene primers. Measured with immunoSEQ multiplex PCR; TCRdb has only the in-frame clones, and not every one. The V and J calls and clone size are taken from that table; D and trimming were inferred from the DNA. The sample yields a few hundred thousand clones, approximately 82% seen once. The sequence was obtained from a man aged 50 or older with active or convalescent COVID-19. V and J are TRBV15 and TRBJ1-2; the D is unclear. Sequenced input: peripheral blood. CDR3 sequence: CATSPAILYGYTF. CDR3 DNA: TGTGCCACCAGTCCAGCGATACTCTATGGCTACACCTTC.